The TCR beta chain described here comes from a study of vaccination effects on CD4 cells after COVID-19. For this clone: As yet, its antigen is unknown.

In germline, CDR1 is GTSNPN, CDR2 SVGIG (reference sequence). This CDR3 is built from 14 residues. Trimming removed 4 bases at V and 1 base at J, with 12 bases between. In the ViraFEST assay, antigen-specific CD4+ clonotypes were identified by expansion after peptide-pool stimulation. Isolation of CD4+ T cells took place after 10 days of culture. This individual contracted SARS-CoV-2 between March and December 2020, as verified by PCR. Produced via immunoSEQ multiplex PCR; TCRdb's table is partial and in-frame only. The sample comprises some 24,000 clones, around 77% of which are singletons, and roughly 15% rests with the top ten.

The chain has TRBV30 and TRBJ2-3, with a possible D match to TRBD2 (5 bases). The specimen was CD4+ T cells from PBMCs cultured with SARS-CoV-2 spike peptides, collected before COVID-19 vaccination. The receptor was derived from a human donor who had a prior SARS-CoV-2 infection. For the CDR3, the DNA is TGTGCCTGGATTGGGAGACTGGGCACAGATACGCAGTATTTT. This gives the protein CAWIGRLGTDTQYF.